What follows is one T cell receptor (beta chain) and its context. Per the original data handling: Cell counts per sample came from amplifying reference gene primers. This table comes from immunoSEQ multiplex PCR, and its TCRdb copy is limited to in-frame clones, with some not included. V and J calls and clone size are copied from that table; D and trimming were computed from the DNA. The table includes roughly 290,000 clones, around 90% detected once. This entry is derived from a study of blood T cell repertoires in COVID-19. Turning to the study itself: T cells, B-cell-depleted T cells, or PBMCs provided the cDNA or gDNA that served as material.

Everyone who took part was roughly 18 to 100 years old, and they came from about 25 US areas. The material sequenced was PBMCs or T cells enriched from blood (not recorded which). The clonotype originates from a woman under 30 with acute COVID-19.

CDR3 region: CASSPGQVGYGYTF. The CDR3 DNA follows: TGCGCCAGCAGTCCAGGACAGGTTGGGTATGGCTACACCTTC. The chain is built from TRBV10-2 and TRBJ1-2; 7 bases line up with TRBD1. Trimming took 5 bases from V and 5 from J; bases not matched to a gene: 8. The CDR3 spans 14 residues. CDR1 is WSHSY, CDR2 SAAADI, per germline.